The 21 T cell receptor beta chains below come from one sample, sequenced in a study of Tregs in tolerant kidney transplant recipients (dated by TCRdb to about 2019). Library creation used the immunoSEQ multiplex PCR assay. This immuneACCESS table, as held by TCRdb, lists in-frame sequences with V and J called but not all clones. Of the missing ones, under half trace to an unresolved V gene in checked studies; the others have no known cause. Across this sample there are approximately 99,000 clones, with around 90% seen only once. 0.3% to 0.4% of the sample rests with the top ten. The sample's time point label, decoded: blood sample drawn before combined kidney and bone marrow transplant. The specimen comprised CD4+ T cells from blood, sampled before the transplant. The receptor source for this set is a human donor who received a combined kidney and bone marrow transplant.

The chain couples TRBV5-1 to TRBJ2-5, with TRBD2 matching over 7 bases. This CDR3 region has 16 residues. V lost 4 bases to trimming and J lost 3 bases; unmatched junction nucleotides: 12. In germline, CDR1 is SGHRS, CDR2 YFSETQ. CDR3 sequence reads: CASSRQPGTTKETQYF. As DNA, the CDR3 is TGCGCCAGCAGCCGCCAACCCGGGACTACTAAAGAGACCCAGTACTTC.

The V call is TRBV6-5, the J call TRBJ2-2; D perhaps matches TRBD1 (6 bases). V lost 6 bases, J lost 4 bases, and 15 bases lay in between. Per the germline V gene, CDR1 is MNHEY and CDR2 is SVGAGI. The CDR3 contains 15 residues. In DNA form, the CDR3 reads TGTGCCAGCAGGCCTGGACAGCTCCTCACCGGGGAGCTGTTTTTT. It codes for CASRPGQLLTGELFF.

This clone was recorded only once. The gene calls are TRBV5-1 and TRBJ1-2; D is perhaps TRBD1 (5 bases). The germline V gene has CDR1 SGHRS and CDR2 YFSETQ. The CDR3 is made up of 15 amino acids. Trimming left V 0 bases short and J 3 bases short, with 12 bases between. CDR3 protein: CASSLGAGLDYGYTF. In nucleotides, the CDR3 is TGCGCCAGCAGCTTGGGGGCAGGGTTGGACTATGGCTACACCTTC.

This clone turned up a few times. This chain joins TRBV2 and TRBJ1-5; D gene ambiguous. Germline V gives CDR1 SNHLY, CDR2 FYNNEI. The CDR3 contains 13 residues. Trimming pared 3 bases from V and 2 bases from J, leaving 5 bases between. CDR3 coding DNA: TGTGCCAGCAGTGACTCCGGCAATCAGCCCCAGCATTTT. This gives the protein CASSDSGNQPQHF.

J is TRBJ2-2 and V is TRBV15; 14 nucleotides agree with TRBD2. From germline, CDR1 is LNHNV and CDR2 YYDKDF (reference sequence). The CDR3 length is 16 residues. The J segment lost 7 bases and the V segment lost 3 bases, leaving 4 bases of the junction unmatched. The CDR3 region is CATSRGLAGVGGELFF. CDR3 sequence (DNA): TGTGCCACCAGCAGGGGACTAGCGGGAGTCGGCGGGGAGCTGTTTTTT.

This clone was counted a few times. CDR3 nucleotide sequence: TGCGCCAGCAGCTTGGACAGGGGCGAAGAGACCCAGTACTTC. It yields the protein CASSLDRGEETQYF. The chain employs TRBV5-1 and TRBJ2-5; 7 positions agree with TRBD1. The CDR3 runs to 14 residues. Per germline, CDR1 SGHRS and CDR2 YFSETQ. V lost 0 bases to trimming and J lost 3 bases; unmatched junction nucleotides: 2. Filled out from reference TRBV5-1 and TRBJ2-5, the complete variable domain reads KAGVTQTPRYLIKTRGQQVTLSCSPISGHRSVSWYQQTPGQGLQFLFEYFSETQRNKGNFPGRFSGRQFSNSRSEMNVSTLELGDSALYLCASSLDRGEETQYFGPGTRLLVL.

The rearrangement links TRBV9 to TRBJ2-3, with TRBD1 as a possible D gene (5 bases). V shed 1 base and J shed 5 bases, with 8 bases lying between them. This CDR3 contains 13 residues. CDR1 and CDR2 from the germline V gene are SGDLS and YYNGEE. The CDR3 sequence is CASSVLGRDTQYF. CDR3 coding DNA: TGTGCCAGCAGCGTATTGGGGCGAGATACGCAGTATTTT.

The CDR3 here is CASYPDRDMNTEAFF. The DNA for the CDR3 is TGTGCCAGCTACCCGGACAGAGACATGAACACTGAAGCTTTCTTT. This rearrangement joins TRBV7-2 to TRBJ1-1; D may be TRBD1 (6 bases). Germline V gives CDR1 SGHTA, CDR2 FQGNSA. V was clipped by 8 bases and J by 0 bases, with 16 bases between them. The CDR3 length is 15 residues.

The chain carries TRBV10-1 and TRBJ2-3; tentatively, D is TRBD2 (6 bases). The CDR3 length is 14 residues. Trimming removed 7 bases at V and 0 bases at J, with 11 bases between. Germline V gene lookup returns CDR1 WNHNN and CDR2 SYGVQD (reference sequence). CDR3: CASTRDSSTDTQYF. As DNA, the CDR3 is TGCGCCAGCACCCGGGACTCTAGCACAGATACGCAGTATTTT.

J is TRBJ2-3 and V is TRBV6-1, with D unclear. This CDR3 is 13 amino acids long. CDR1 is MNHNS, CDR2 SASEGT, per germline. The V and J ends lost 1 base and 8 bases respectively, with 10 bases between them. The DNA of the CDR3 is TGTGCCAGCAGTGAAGAGACAACCCGTACGCAGTATTTT. Translated, it gives CASSEETTRTQYF.

The chain couples TRBV12-2 to TRBJ2-5; whether TRBD2, the table's D call, matches the DNA was not checked. TRBV12-2 is classified as a pseudogene. CDR3 length: 15 amino acids. Here the CDR3 DNA reads TGTGCAAGTCGCCGCGGACTAGCCGAGTGGGAGACCCAGTACTTC. The encoded protein is CASRRGLAEWETQYF.

V and J are TRBV7-8 and TRBJ1-3; TRBD1 is a possible D gene (6 bases). V was pared by 5 bases and J by 0 bases, with 14 bases between. CDR3 length: 16 residues. The germline gives CDR1 SGHVS, CDR2 FQNEAQ. The CDR3 coding sequence is TGTGCCAGCAGCCCGTGGACAGCCTTCTCTGGAAACACCATATATTTT. Its protein product is CASSPWTAFSGNTIYF.

The chain joins TRBV5-6 to TRBJ2-7; D is possibly TRBD2 (6 bases). Germline V gives CDR1 SGHDT, CDR2 YYEEEE. V lost 4 bases, J lost 2 bases, and 16 bases lay in between. The CDR3 is 15 residues long. The DNA of the CDR3 is TGTGCCAGCAGCGCCGGGACTGGGGGACCCTACGAGCAGTACTTC. This codes for CASSAGTGGPYEQYF.

The chain employs TRBV4-3 and TRBJ2-7, with D unclear. The V end was cut by 8 bases, the J end by 0 bases, with 20 bases between. This CDR3 is built from 16 residues. Germline loops: CDR1 LGHNA, CDR2 YSLEER. The CDR3 is CASVPQRPATSYEQYF. The DNA for the CDR3 is TGCGCCAGCGTACCTCAGAGACCAGCGACCTCCTACGAGCAGTACTTC.

The J gene is TRBJ2-5, the V gene TRBV28; 14 bases are shared with TRBD2. V dropped 5 bases and J dropped 5; count of bases not matched to a gene: 7. The CDR3 is made up of 16 amino acids. Germline-derived CDR1 and CDR2 are MDHEN and SYDVKM. Written as DNA, the CDR3 is TGTGCCAGCAGTCCCACGGGACTAGCGGGAGTTGAGACCCAGTACTTC. This encodes CASSPTGLAGVETQYF.

The V call is TRBV6-6, the J call TRBJ2-1; D is undetermined. The V end lost 6 bases, the J end lost 3 bases, and 18 bases lay between the germline ends. The CDR3 extends over 16 amino acids. In germline, CDR1 is MNHNY, CDR2 SVGAGI (reference sequence). The CDR3 DNA is TGTGCCAGCAGCCCCCCGGAACCAGCGAACTACAATGAGCAGTTCTTC. As protein: CASSPPEPANYNEQFF.

This chain links TRBV5-4 with TRBJ2-3; 10 nucleotides agree with TRBD1. V dropped 9 bases and J dropped 3; count of bases not matched to a gene: 7. The germline V gene encodes CDR1 SGHNT and CDR2 YYREEE (reference sequence). The CDR3 sequence is 14 residues long. CDR3 protein: CATTGGGMTDTQYF. The CDR3 DNA reads as TGTGCCACGACAGGGGGCGGGATGACAGATACGCAGTATTTT.

The V gene is TRBV11-3, the J gene TRBJ1-1; D may be TRBD1 (5 bases). Germline CDR1 reads SGHNT; CDR2 reads YENEEA. The CDR3 totals 14 residues. V gave up 5 bases and J gave up 8 bases, with 18 bases separating them. The CDR3 region is CASSRGAGSSEAFF. The CDR3 DNA sequence: TGTGCCAGCAGCCGCGGGGCAGGGAGCTCCGAAGCTTTCTTT.

Of note for this clone: The CDR3 does not end in the conserved phenylalanine or tryptophan, so this is likely a read error. The chain has TRBV29-1 and TRBJ1-2; D is unclear. Trimming left V 5 bases short and J 8 bases short, with 9 bases between. Germline-derived CDR1 and CDR2 are SQVTM and ANQGSEA. This CDR3 has 10 residues. Here the CDR3 reads CSVSGGGYTL. CDR3 bases: TGCAGCGTTTCAGGAGGGGGCTACACCCTC.

V usage is TRBV7-2 and J usage is TRBJ1-5; possible D gene TRBD1, 6 bases. The CDR3 is made up of 15 amino acids. Germline V gene data show CDR1 as SGHTA and CDR2 as FQGNSA. The V end lost 1 base, the J end lost 6 bases, and 13 bases lay between the germline ends. The CDR3: CASSLERGKSQPQHF. CDR3 nucleotides: TGTGCCAGCAGCTTAGAAAGGGGGAAAAGTCAGCCCCAGCATTTT.

The rearrangement uses TRBV11-2 and TRBJ2-7, with D possibly matching TRBD2 (6 bases). Germline V lookup: CDR1 SGHAT, CDR2 FQNNGV. V lost 6 bases to trimming and J lost 1 base, with 16 bases between them. The CDR3 spans 15 residues. The CDR3 DNA follows: TGTGCCAGCAGTTTCGGACCGGGACTTTCCTACGAGCAGTACTTC. Translated, it gives CASSFGPGLSYEQYF.